This TCR beta chain originates from a study of T cells after yellow fever vaccination. Looking at the study overall: Low-cell-number fractions underwent preparation using SMART-Seq v4 Ultra Low Input.

The authors made TCR cDNA by 5'RACE template switching, adding a universal primer site and UMIs. MiXCR, applied by TCRdb to the 5' RACE reads, yields one record per CDR3 protein. The sample has 120,000 to 150,000 distinct CDR3 sequences, 7% to 9% seen once. On this clonotype: The antigen remains unidentified. A much larger clone lies a single base off, so this may be a read error.

Germline CDR1 MNHEY, CDR2 SMNVEV (reference sequence). The CDR3 covers 17 residues. Regarding the study as a whole: Most primary-vaccination clones reappeared after the booster (about 96% CD4, around 88% CD8). Weaker overall was a secondary response that nonetheless peaked faster, on day 5 versus 15.

V is TRBV27 and J is TRBJ2-3, with 9 positions matching TRBD2. The sample in question was CD4+ T cells sorted from PBMCs, obtained 5 days after the yellow fever booster vaccination. The TCR was taken from a man younger than 45 who received the YFV17D yellow fever vaccine. This CDR3 is CASRGGLASRSTDTQCF. In DNA form, the CDR3 reads TGTGCCAGCAGAGGGGGACTAGCCTCTAGGAGCACAGATACGCAGTGTTTT.